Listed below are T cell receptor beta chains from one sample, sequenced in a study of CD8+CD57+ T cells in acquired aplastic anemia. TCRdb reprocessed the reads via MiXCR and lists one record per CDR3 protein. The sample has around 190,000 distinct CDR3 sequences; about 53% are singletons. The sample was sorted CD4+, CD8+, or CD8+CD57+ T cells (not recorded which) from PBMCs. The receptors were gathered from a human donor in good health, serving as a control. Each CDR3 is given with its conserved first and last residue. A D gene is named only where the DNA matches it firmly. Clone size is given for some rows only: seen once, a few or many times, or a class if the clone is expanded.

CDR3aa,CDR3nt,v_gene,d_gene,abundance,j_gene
CASSRGDRSSGNTIYF,TGTGCCAGCAGTAGAGGGGACAGGTCATCTGGAAACACCATATATTTT,TRBV12-3/TRBV12-4,TRBD1,-,TRBJ1-3
CAINPGVVESSEQYF,TGTGCCATCAACCCCGGAGTGGTAGAATCCAGCGAGCAGTACTTC,TRBV10-3,-,-,TRBJ2-7
CASSLMGTGSYEQYF,TGTGCCAGCAGCTTAATGGGGACGGGCTCCTACGAGCAGTACTTC,TRBV11-2,-,many,TRBJ2-7
CATSPGTANQPQHF,TGTGCCACCAGTCCCGGGACAGCAAATCAGCCCCAGCATTTT,TRBV19,TRBD1,many,TRBJ1-5
CASSDVDSGSPYEQYF,TGTGCCAGCAGTGATGTAGATAGCGGGAGTCCGTACGAGCAGTACTTC,TRBV2,TRBD2,-,TRBJ2-7
CASSLVGGGASSPLHF,TGTGCCAGCAGCTTAGTAGGCGGGGGGGCCAGCTCACCCCTCCACTTT,TRBV7-9,-,-,TRBJ1-6
CASSVGQGAGNEQFF,TGTGCCAGCAGTGTGGGACAGGGGGCGGGGAATGAGCAGTTCTTC,TRBV25-1,TRBD1,-,TRBJ2-1
CASRRPRQSNTGELFF,TGTGCCAGCAGGAGGCCGAGACAGTCGAACACCGGGGAGCTGTTTTTT,TRBV7-2,-,-,TRBJ2-2
CASSLWSGDYEQYF,TGTGCCAGCAGCTTATGGTCCGGGGACTACGAGCAGTACTTC,TRBV7-2,-,-,TRBJ2-7
CASSQGGQGAYEQYF,TGCGCCAGCAGCCAAGGGGGACAGGGGGCTTACGAGCAGTACTTC,TRBV4-3,TRBD1,many,TRBJ2-7
CASSITLRDYGYTF,TGTGCCAGTAGTATAACCCTAAGGGACTATGGCTACACCTTC,TRBV19,-,-,TRBJ1-2
CASSPPGLAGVGEQYF,TGTGCCAGCAGCCCCCCTGGACTAGCGGGAGTTGGCGAGCAGTACTTC,TRBV7-2,TRBD2,-,TRBJ2-7
CASSLGTGGSTEAFF,TGTGCCAGCAGTCTAGGAACGGGGGGGAGCACTGAAGCTTTCTTT,TRBV28,-,-,TRBJ1-1
CAGSVGLSGATDTQYF,TGTGCCGGCAGCGTAGGGCTCAGCGGGGCCACAGATACGCAGTATTTT,TRBV7-2,TRBD2,-,TRBJ2-3
CASSTGQAVTPQHF,TGTGCCAGTAGTACGGGACAGGCAGTCACGCCCCAGCATTTT,TRBV2,TRBD1,-,TRBJ1-5
CASSLEAGLGQPQHF,TGTGCCAGCAGCTTAGAGGCAGGGCTGGGTCAGCCCCAGCATTTT,TRBV7-3,-,-,TRBJ1-5
CASGEYPRRAQAFF,TGTGCCAGCGGTGAATACCCACGCAGGGCCCAAGCTTTCTTT,TRBV25-1,-,-,TRBJ1-1
CATSRDAVGSDGYTF,TGTGCCACCAGCAGAGACGCCGTGGGGAGCGATGGCTACACCTTC,TRBV15,-,-,TRBJ1-2
CASSRGNSQNEQFF,TGTGCCAGCAGTCGGGGTAATAGCCAGAATGAGCAGTTCTTC,TRBV9,-,few,TRBJ2-1
CATSVGTSTKTQYF,TGTGCCACCAGTGTGGGGACTAGCACGAAGACCCAGTACTTC,TRBV24-1,TRBD2,many,TRBJ2-5
CASSLLAGGPNYGYTF,TGTGCCAGCAGCTTACTAGCGGGGGGCCCAAACTATGGCTACACCTTC,TRBV7-3,-,-,TRBJ1-2
CASMGPGGQTYEQYF,TGCGCCAGCATGGGACCAGGCGGCCAAACCTACGAGCAGTACTTC,TRBV10-2,-,-,TRBJ2-7
CASNAETGSYEQYF,TGCGCCAGCAACGCCGAGACAGGGAGCTACGAGCAGTACTTC,TRBV10-2,TRBD1,-,TRBJ2-7
CASTRGAGRYEQYF,TGTGCCAGCACGCGGGGGGCAGGCAGGTACGAGCAGTACTTC,TRBV6-5,TRBD2,-,TRBJ2-7